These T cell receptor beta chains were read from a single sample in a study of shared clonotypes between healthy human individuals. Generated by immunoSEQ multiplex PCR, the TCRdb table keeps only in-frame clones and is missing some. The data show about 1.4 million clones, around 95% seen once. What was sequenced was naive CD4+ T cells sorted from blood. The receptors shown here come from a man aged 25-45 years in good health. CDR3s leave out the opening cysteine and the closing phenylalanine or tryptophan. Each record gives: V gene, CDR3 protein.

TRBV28 ASTPVAVQPQH
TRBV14 ASSPRVRTGELF
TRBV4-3 ASSQASGQGAGDTQY
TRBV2 ASSEIRDRLQETQY
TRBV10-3 AISLKVATGELF
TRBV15 ATSRVPGQPGYGYT
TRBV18 ASSPLADSGELF
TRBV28 ASSSPPSGIFYEQY
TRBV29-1 SVFGRSSTDTQY
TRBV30 AWSVASNQPQH
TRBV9 ASSVGRGLARTDTQY
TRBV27 ASSPRGASVDTQY
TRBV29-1 SVDPLLYAVTGNQPQH
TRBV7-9 ASRYADTQY
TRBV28 ASTGGGNYNEQF
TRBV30 AWSVSSGNTIY
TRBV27 ASSRTSGTRKVNEQF
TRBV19 ASSIDPPGRYGYT
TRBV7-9 ASSPAGTSGGFNEQF
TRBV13 ASSFDRGLGTGELF
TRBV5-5 ASSLVGLTAQSANTGELF
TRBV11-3 ASSLGGPGDIQY
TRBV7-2 ASSLGGGSYNEQF
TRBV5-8 ASSFFPTGTAYQPQH
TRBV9 ASSVLGGDSGNTIY
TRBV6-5 ASRQGARGYT
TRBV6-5 ASRDSYYYEQY
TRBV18 ASSPVGISNEQF
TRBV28 ASSLSRVRNEKLF
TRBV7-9 ASTPGPLAGVTSYNEQF
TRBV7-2 ASSLGGAGANVLT
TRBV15 ATSREGSGSGYEQY
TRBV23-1 ASNQDRRSTDTQY
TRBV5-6 ASTRAGTGSDEQY
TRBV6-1 AGGGRNYGYT
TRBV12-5 ASGLSGTSGYT
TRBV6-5 ASSYSSGIGQPQH
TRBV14 ASSQDSGAFGMRTEAF
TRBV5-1 ASSSGDTFFGREQY
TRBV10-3 AISELAKGPYEQY
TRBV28 ATWGSREKLF
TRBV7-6 ASSLGPGLGREKLF
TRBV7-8 ASSPAWGVRGNTIY
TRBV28 ASSTGGPYEQY
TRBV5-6 ASSRDRVTDTQY
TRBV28 ASSPWTGVGNQPQH
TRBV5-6 ASSAEGEQF
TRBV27 ASRPLAGVNEQF